The 28 T cell receptor beta chains below come from one sample, sequenced in a study of T-cell memory formation after mild COVID-19. MiXCR, run by TCRdb on the 5' RACE reads, gives a single entry per CDR3 protein. The top ten clones hold 8.4% of a sample with fewer than 550,000 distinct CDR3 sequences, about 20% of them seen once. The sequencing sample was made of PBMCs or a T cell subset sorted from them (not recorded which). The source of these receptors is an adult woman who had mild COVID-19 (a few samples of this study predate the infection). Cell type and time point are not known.

In its sample, this clonotype was seen a few times. The chain carries TRBV21-1 and TRBJ1-4; the table's D call, TRBD1, was not checked against the DNA. TRBV21-1 represents a pseudogene. The CDR3 contains 18 residues. CDR3 sequence reads: CASSKSRVLYRGREKLFF. The CDR3 DNA sequence: TGTGCCAGCAGCAAAAGCCGCGTCTTATACAGGGGGCGGGAAAAACTGTTTTTT.

This clonotype showed up just a few times. CDR3 nucleotides: TGTGCCAGCTCACCAAGGGACAGGGCATCGGGGGAGCAGTACTTC. Amino acids: CASSPRDRASGEQYF. J is TRBJ2-7 and V is TRBV18; 9 nucleotides align to TRBD1. J was trimmed by 7 bases and V by 2 bases; bases with no gene match: 9. The CDR3 loop spans 15 amino acids. The germline V gene has CDR1 KGHSH and CDR2 LQKENI.

This clonotype came up a few times. The gene calls are TRBV9 and TRBJ1-1, with D possibly matching TRBD1 (5 bases). The germline V gene has CDR1 SGDLS and CDR2 YYNGEE. The CDR3 is 16 residues long. V dropped 3 bases and J dropped 4 bases, with 19 bases sitting between them. The CDR3 nucleotides are TGTGCCAGCAGCGGACACAGGAGGAATATGGCCACTGAAGCTTTCTTT. This sequence encodes CASSGHRRNMATEAFF.

This clonotype was detected a few times. The V gene is TRBV4-3, the J gene TRBJ2-7; TRBD1 matches 9 bases. Trimming cost V 0 bases and J 0 bases; bases outside gene matches: 12. Germline lookup yields CDR1 LGHNA and CDR2 YSLEER. The CDR3 is 19 residues long. The CDR3 protein is CASSQDLPGQGTSSYEQYF. In DNA form, the CDR3 reads TGCGCCAGCAGCCAAGATCTTCCGGGACAGGGAACTAGCTCCTACGAGCAGTACTTC.

CDR3 bases: TGTGCCAGCAGCAAGGACAGGGAGCCGGTGTATGAGCAGTTCTTC. The encoded protein is CASSKDREPVYEQFF. The genes are TRBV7-2 and TRBJ2-1; 8 bases line up with TRBD1. The CDR3 is 15 amino acids. From germline, CDR1 is SGHTA and CDR2 FQGNSA. V dropped 5 bases and J dropped 8; count of bases not matched to a gene: 11.

This clonotype came up a few times. The chain is built from TRBV5-1 and TRBJ2-7; D is tentatively TRBD1 or TRBD2 (5 bases each). Trimming pared 5 bases from V and 5 bases from J, leaving 14 bases between. The CDR3 has 13 residues. Germline V CDR1 and CDR2: SGHRS, YFSETQ. The CDR3 region is CASSFWGPNEQYF. The CDR3 region has the DNA TGCGCCAGCAGTTTTTGGGGACCCAACGAGCAGTACTTC.

The J gene is TRBJ2-4, the V gene TRBV7-8; maybe TRBD1 (6 bases). CDR1 is SGHVS and CDR2 is FQNEAQ in the germline V gene. Trimming stripped 1 base from V and 6 bases from J, with 10 bases between. CDR3 length: 14 residues. The CDR3 bases are TGTGCCAGCAGCTTAGGACAGGCACCAAACATTCAGTACTTC. Its translation is CASSLGQAPNIQYF.

J is TRBJ2-7 and V is TRBV4-3; 7 nucleotides match TRBD1. This CDR3 contains 16 residues. The germline V gene encodes CDR1 LGHNA and CDR2 YSLEER. The V and J ends lost 1 base and 3 bases, in that order; junction bases with no gene match: 9. CDR3: CASSQAPAQGDYEQYF. The DNA for the CDR3 is TGCGCCAGCAGCCAAGCACCCGCGCAGGGGGACTACGAGCAGTACTTC.

The J gene is TRBJ2-1, the V gene TRBV7-3, with 11 bases identical to TRBD2. The CDR3 loop spans 14 amino acids. Looked up from germline, CDR1 is SGHTA and CDR2 is FQGTGA. The J segment lost 9 bases and the V segment lost 0 bases, leaving 1 base of the junction unmatched. The CDR3 nucleotides are TGTGCCAGCAGCTTAACGGGGACTAGCGGTGAGCAGTTCTTC. Translation: CASSLTGTSGEQFF.

This clonotype came up many times. The rearrangement links TRBV5-1 to TRBJ2-4; no definite D call. Germline CDR1 and CDR2: SGHRS and YFSETQ. Trimming removed 3 bases at V and 9 bases at J, with 22 bases between. This CDR3 has 16 amino acids. CDR3 residues: CASSSPTLTLAGIQYF. The CDR3 coding sequence is TGCGCCAGCAGCTCCCCCACCCTGACCCTGGCTGGCATTCAGTACTTC.

This clonotype has at least ten counts. This chain connects TRBV7-9 to TRBJ1-1, with D unresolved. V gave up 11 bases and J gave up 2 bases, with 9 bases separating them. The CDR3 covers 11 residues. CDR1 is SEHNR, CDR2 FQNEAQ, per germline (reference sequence). The CDR3 nucleotides read TGTGCCGGAGCCGATAACACTGAAGCTTTCTTT. This codes for CAGADNTEAFF.

The chain uses TRBV27 and TRBJ2-1, with TRBD2 matching 14 bases. The CDR3 contains 15 residues. J gave up 6 bases and V 5 bases, and 3 bases lay outside the gene matches. CDR1 and CDR2 (germline): MNHEY, SMNVEV (reference sequence). The chain's CDR3 is CASSHGTSGSNEQFF. CDR3 DNA: TGTGCCAGCAGTCATGGGACTAGCGGGAGCAATGAGCAGTTCTTC.

V usage is TRBV10-3 and J usage is TRBJ2-7, with D hard to call. V lost 5 bases and J lost 2, with 10 bases in between. CDR1 is ENHRY and CDR2 is SYGVKD in the germline V gene. The CDR3 contains 13 residues. CDR3 loop: CAISSDGTYEQYF. The CDR3, as DNA: TGTGCCATCAGTTCGGACGGAACCTACGAGCAGTACTTC.

The rearrangement joins TRBV6-4 to TRBJ2-7; D possibly corresponds to TRBD1 (6 bases). The CDR3 consists of 15 residues. The germline gives CDR1 MRHNA, CDR2 SNTAGT. CDR3 in DNA: TGTGCGACAGCGCCCCGAATGGGGGCGTACTACGAGCAGTACTTC. It translates to CATAPRMGAYYEQYF.

This clonotype showed up just a few times. This chain links TRBV7-6 with TRBJ1-2; tentative D call: TRBD1 (6 bases). Germline-derived CDR1 and CDR2 are SGHVS and FNYEAQ. The CDR3 loop spans 15 amino acids. V shed 5 bases and J shed 4 bases, with 17 bases lying between them. The CDR3 DNA follows: TGTGCCAGCAGCGCGCGGGGCAGGGGTGGCTATGGCTACACCTTC. Its protein product is CASSARGRGGYGYTF.

The chain recombines TRBV12-3 or TRBV12-4 with TRBJ1-4; 8 positions match TRBD1. CDR3 size: 14 residues. Trimming cost V 2 bases and J 8 bases; bases outside gene matches: 4. The CDR3 loop reads CASSLSGGNEKLFF. The DNA of the CDR3 is TGTGCCAGCAGTTTATCAGGGGGCAACGAAAAACTGTTTTTT.

V gene TRBV12-3 or TRBV12-4 combines with J gene TRBJ1-1; no clear D. CDR3 length equals 13 residues. V lost 5 bases, J lost 0 bases, and 7 bases lay in between. The CDR3 DNA sequence: TGTGCCAGCAGTCCGCAGATGAACACTGAAGCTTTCTTT. Its protein is CASSPQMNTEAFF.

V usage is TRBV19 and J usage is TRBJ2-1, with D hard to call. CDR1 is LNHDA and CDR2 is SQIVND in the germline V gene (reference sequence). V lost 5 bases and J 3 bases, leaving 8 bases between the germline ends. CDR3 size: 13 residues. Here the CDR3 reads CASSAYIYNEQFF. The CDR3 region has the DNA TGTGCCAGTAGTGCCTATATCTACAATGAGCAGTTCTTC.

This clonotype has just a few counts. V gene TRBV6-2 or TRBV6-3 combines with J gene TRBJ2-7; D remains ambiguous. The CDR3 loop spans 13 amino acids. Germline V gene lookup returns CDR1 MNHEY and CDR2 SVGEGT. V was cut by 6 bases and J by 0 bases, with 9 bases left in between. CDR3 sequence: CASRGSTSYEQYF. The CDR3 DNA follows: TGTGCCAGCAGGGGGTCGACCTCCTACGAGCAGTACTTC.

This clonotype was found a few times. V gene TRBV29-1 combines with J gene TRBJ2-1; TRBD2 matches at 9 bases. With 3 bases clipped from V and 0 bases from J, the junction kept 9 bases outside the gene matches. Germline lookup yields CDR1 SQVTM and CDR2 ANQGSEA. There are 17 residues in the CDR3. CDR3 in amino acids: CSVDRLGGGVSYNEQFF. CDR3 nucleotides: TGCAGCGTTGATCGCCTCGGCGGGGGGGTCTCCTACAATGAGCAGTTCTTC.

The chain has TRBV12-3 or TRBV12-4 and TRBJ1-5, with D unresolved. The CDR3 contains 14 residues. V was cut by 2 bases and J by 7 bases, with 12 bases left in between. The CDR3 nucleotides read TGTGCCAGCAGTTTACGAACCCTCCCACAGCCCCAGCATTTT. It specifies CASSLRTLPQPQHF.

The J gene is TRBJ2-1, the V gene TRBV10-3; D may be TRBD1 (5 bases). V was cut by 7 bases and J by 9 bases, with 16 bases left in between. This CDR3 contains 13 residues. Germline loops: CDR1 ENHRY, CDR2 SYGVKD. CDR3: CAINGRERSEQFF. DNA for the CDR3: TGTGCCATCAATGGCAGGGAAAGGAGTGAGCAGTTCTTC.

The chain is built from TRBV12-3 or TRBV12-4 and TRBJ2-1; TRBD1 is a possible D gene (6 bases). The CDR3 spans 15 residues. Deletions cut 3 bases from V and 5 bases from J, with 14 bases between. CDR3 loop: CASSFWGQDNNEQFF. The CDR3 coding sequence is TGTGCCAGCAGTTTTTGGGGGCAGGATAACAATGAGCAGTTCTTC.

This clonotype was seen a handful of times. The chain has TRBV12-3 or TRBV12-4 and TRBJ1-5; D is ambiguous. The V end lost 8 bases, the J end lost 6 bases, and 17 bases lay between the germline ends. The CDR3 covers 14 residues. The CDR3 sequence is CASRRERAGQPQHF. CDR3 bases: TGTGCCAGCCGGAGGGAGAGGGCGGGTCAGCCCCAGCATTTT.

This clonotype came up many times. This chain joins TRBV11-2 and TRBJ1-3; 8 nucleotides agree with TRBD1. J lost 0 bases, V lost 5 bases, and 3 bases had no gene match. CDR1 and CDR2 (germline): SGHAT, FQNNGV. The CDR3 contains 15 residues. The CDR3 sequence is CASSGDRSSGNTIYF. The CDR3 DNA is TGTGCCAGCAGCGGGGACAGGAGCTCTGGAAACACCATATATTTT.

In its sample, this clonotype was seen a few times. The chain links TRBV7-2 to TRBJ2-3; the D gene could be TRBD1 or TRBD2 (5 bases each). The CDR3 totals 14 residues. Germline V gives CDR1 SGHTA, CDR2 FQGNSA. V shed 4 bases and J shed 1 base, with 9 bases lying between them. The CDR3: CASSSVGRTDTQYF. The CDR3 coding sequence is TGTGCCAGCAGCTCCGTGGGACGCACAGATACGCAGTATTTT.

The gene calls are TRBV18 and TRBJ1-1, with D uncertain. CDR3 length: 14 amino acids. Trimming removed 1 base at V and 3 bases at J, with 9 bases between. The germline V gene has CDR1 KGHSH and CDR2 LQKENI. Here the CDR3 reads CASSPLAQDTEAFF. CDR3 in DNA: TGTGCCAGCTCACCACTCGCACAAGACACTGAAGCTTTCTTT.

The chain has TRBV6-6 and TRBJ1-2; no definite D call. The germline V gene encodes CDR1 MNHNY and CDR2 SVGAGI (reference sequence). V was shortened by 2 bases and J by 0 bases, with 7 bases between the two germline ends. The CDR3 is 14 residues long. CDR3 coding DNA: TGTGCCAGCAGTTACGACGGAGCTAACTATGGCTACACCTTC. Its protein product is CASSYDGANYGYTF.